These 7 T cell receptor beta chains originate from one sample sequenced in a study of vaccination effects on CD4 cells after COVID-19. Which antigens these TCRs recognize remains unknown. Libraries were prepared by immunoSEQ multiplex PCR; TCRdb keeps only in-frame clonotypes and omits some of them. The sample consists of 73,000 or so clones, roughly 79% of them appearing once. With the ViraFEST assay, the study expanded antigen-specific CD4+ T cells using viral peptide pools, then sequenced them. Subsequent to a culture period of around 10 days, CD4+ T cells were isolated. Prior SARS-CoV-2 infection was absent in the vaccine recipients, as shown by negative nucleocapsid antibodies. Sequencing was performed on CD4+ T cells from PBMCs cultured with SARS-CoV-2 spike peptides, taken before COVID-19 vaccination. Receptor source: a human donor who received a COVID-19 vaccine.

The CDR3 reads CASSQALLNYGYTF. The CDR3 DNA reads TGTGCCAGCAGCCAAGCACTGTTAAACTATGGCTACACCTTC. The gene calls are TRBV4-2 and TRBJ1-2; D not resolved. From germline, CDR1 is LGHNA and CDR2 YNFKEQ. V was cut by 1 base and J by 2 bases, with 8 bases left in between. The CDR3 runs to 14 residues.

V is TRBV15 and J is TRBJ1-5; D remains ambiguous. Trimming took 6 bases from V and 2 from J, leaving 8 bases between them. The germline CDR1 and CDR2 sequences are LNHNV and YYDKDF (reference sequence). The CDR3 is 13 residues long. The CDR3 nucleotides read TGTGCCACCAGGCGCGGGGGCAATCAGCCCCAGCATTTT. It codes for CATRRGGNQPQHF. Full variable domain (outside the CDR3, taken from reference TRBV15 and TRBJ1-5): DAMVIQNPRYQVTQFGKPVTLSCSQTLNHNVMYWYQQKSSQAPKLLFHYYDKDFNNEADTPDNFQSRRPNTSFCFLDIRSPGLGDTAMYLCATRRGGNQPQHFGDGTRLSIL.

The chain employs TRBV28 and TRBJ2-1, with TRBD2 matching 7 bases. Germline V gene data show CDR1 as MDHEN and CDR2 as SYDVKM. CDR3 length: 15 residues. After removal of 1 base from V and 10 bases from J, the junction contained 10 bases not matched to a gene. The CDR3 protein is CASSLSERGRVEQFF. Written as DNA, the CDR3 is TGTGCCAGCAGTTTATCAGAGCGGGGCAGGGTGGAGCAGTTCTTC.

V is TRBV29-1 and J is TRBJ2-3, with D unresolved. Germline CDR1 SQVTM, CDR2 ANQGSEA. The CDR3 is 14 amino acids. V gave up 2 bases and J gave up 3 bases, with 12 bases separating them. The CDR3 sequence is CSVERQSDTDTQYF. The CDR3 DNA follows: TGCAGCGTTGAACGTCAAAGCGATACAGATACGCAGTATTTT.

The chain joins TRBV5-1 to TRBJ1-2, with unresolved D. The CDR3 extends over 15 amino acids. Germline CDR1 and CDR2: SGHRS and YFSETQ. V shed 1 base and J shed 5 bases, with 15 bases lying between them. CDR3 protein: CASSLSADILYGYTF. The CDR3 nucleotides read TGCGCCAGCAGCTTGAGTGCCGACATATTATATGGCTACACCTTC.

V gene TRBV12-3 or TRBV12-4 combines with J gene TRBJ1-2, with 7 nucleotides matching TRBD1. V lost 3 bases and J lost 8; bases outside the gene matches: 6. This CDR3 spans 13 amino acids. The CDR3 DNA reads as TGTGCCAGCAGTTTTTACAGGGGAGGAGGCTACACCTTC. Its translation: CASSFYRGGGYTF.

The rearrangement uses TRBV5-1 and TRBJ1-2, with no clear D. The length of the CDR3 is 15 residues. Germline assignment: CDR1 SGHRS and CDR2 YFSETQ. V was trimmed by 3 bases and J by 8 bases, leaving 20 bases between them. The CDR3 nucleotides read TGCGCCAGCAGCTGGAGGCTGCCCGAAAGGAAAGGCTACACCTTC. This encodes CASSWRLPERKGYTF.